These T cell receptor beta chains were read from a single sample in a study of early T cells in non-severe SARS-CoV-2 infection. TCRdb re-called the 5' RACE reads through MiXCR, storing one row per CDR3 protein. Among more than 85,000 distinct CDR3 sequences listed, 16% were seen once. The specimen was whole blood, collected at baseline. These TCRs come from an adult who was a healthcare worker with PCR-confirmed SARS-CoV-2 infection or an uninfected control (not recorded which). Each CDR3 is given with its conserved first and last residue. Each record gives: CDR3 length, J gene, D gene, clone size, V gene, CDR3 protein, CDR3 DNA. D genes are given only for firm matches. The size entry is marked missing in some rows and otherwise reads once, few, many or a size class.

16 | TRBJ2-7 | NA | many | TRBV10-3 | CAISEPVAGSTYEQYF | TGTGCCATCAGTGAGCCTGTGGCGGGGAGCACCTACGAGCAGTACTTC
13 | TRBJ2-1 | TRBD2 | NA | TRBV20-1 | CSAPFSGIGEQFF | TGCAGTGCTCCATTTAGCGGGATAGGAGAGCAGTTCTTC
15 | TRBJ2-7 | NA | few | TRBV9 | CASSVRAGSSYEQYF | TGTGCCAGCAGCGTTAGGGCTGGGAGTTCCTACGAGCAGTACTTC
13 | TRBJ2-7 | NA | many | TRBV5-1 | CASSLGYSYEQYF | TGCGCCAGCAGCTTGGGATATAGCTACGAGCAGTACTTC
15 | TRBJ2-3 | NA | few | TRBV27 | CASSPLGSYTDTQYF | TGTGCCAGCAGCCCCCTCGGGTCTTACACAGATACGCAGTATTTT
14 | TRBJ1-1 | NA | few | TRBV29-1 | CSVEGRQVRTEAFF | TGCAGCGTTGAAGGTCGCCAGGTGAGGACTGAAGCTTTCTTT
14 | TRBJ2-7 | NA | few | TRBV20-1 | CSAISGGFFYEQYF | TGCAGTGCTATATCCGGGGGATTTTTTTACGAGCAGTACTTC
15 | TRBJ2-1 | TRBD2 | NA | TRBV6-5 | CASSPGTIPISEQFF | TGTGCCAGCAGCCCAGGGACTATCCCAATCAGTGAGCAGTTCTTC
15 | TRBJ2-3 | NA | few | TRBV20-1 | CSASYEGPVEDTQYF | TGCAGTGCTAGTTACGAGGGCCCGGTAGAAGATACGCAGTATTTT
15 | TRBJ2-1 | TRBD2 | NA | TRBV12-3/TRBV12-4 | CASTHGAGGIREQFF | TGTGCCAGCACTCACGGGGCGGGAGGTATTCGTGAGCAGTTCTTC
16 | TRBJ2-4 | NA | few | TRBV27 | CASSPASMGFKNIQYF | TGTGCCAGCAGTCCTGCATCCATGGGGTTTAAAAACATTCAGTACTTC